These 19 T cell receptor beta chains came from one sample sequenced in a study of blood T cell repertoires in COVID-19. Generated by immunoSEQ multiplex PCR, the TCRdb table keeps only in-frame clones and is missing some. Of approximately 200,000 clones in the sample, 85% to 90% were seen once. Sequenced sample: peripheral blood. The receptors originated from a woman aged 30 to 39 with active or convalescent COVID-19.

The chain joins TRBV11-2 to TRBJ1-3; D is ambiguous. The V gene's germline CDR1 is SGHAT and CDR2 FQNNGV. The CDR3 contains 16 residues. The ends were cut back, 1 base at V and 0 bases at J, with 10 bases in the middle. CDR3 residues: CASSLVGSVSGNTIYF. The CDR3 DNA is TGTGCCAGCAGCTTAGTAGGGAGCGTCTCTGGAAACACCATATATTTT. Supplemented by reference TRBV11-2 and TRBJ1-3, the full variable domain reads EAGVAQSPRYKIIEKRQSVAFWCNPISGHATLYWYQQILGQGPKLLIQFQNNGVVDDSQLPKDRFSAERLKGVDSTLKIQPAKLEDSAVYLCASSLVGSVSGNTIYFGEGSWLTVV.

This rearrangement joins TRBV5-4 to TRBJ2-7; TRBD1 aligns across 7 bases. The ends lost 4 bases at V and 2 bases at J; junction bases unmatched: 6. Germline CDR1 and CDR2: SGHNT and YYREEE (reference sequence). The CDR3 extends over 14 amino acids. CDR3 coding DNA: TGTGCCAGCAGCCCGACAGGGATCCCCTACGAGCAGTACTTC. Its translation is CASSPTGIPYEQYF.

This clone was observed once. V usage is TRBV11-3 and J usage is TRBJ2-5; D is unresolved. In germline, CDR1 is SGHNT, CDR2 YENEEA. Deletions cut 5 bases from V and 4 bases from J, with 8 bases between. The CDR3 extends over 12 amino acids. The CDR3 DNA reads TGTGCCAGCAGCACGGTCGGAGAGACCCAGTACTTC. It yields the protein CASSTVGETQYF.

The V gene is TRBV7-9, the J gene TRBJ2-5, with 11 bases lining up with TRBD2. Germline trimming cut 5 bases from V and 0 bases from J; bases unmatched to any gene: 5. CDR1 and CDR2 from the germline V gene are SEHNR and FQNEAQ (reference sequence). This CDR3 is built from 16 residues. The CDR3 sequence is CASSPTSGRNQETQYF. The CDR3 DNA is TGTGCCAGCAGCCCAACTAGCGGGAGAAACCAAGAGACCCAGTACTTC. Using reference TRBV7-9 and TRBJ2-5 for the parts outside the CDR3, the full variable domain is DTGVSQNPRHKITKRGQNVTFRCDPISEHNRLYWYRQTLGQGPEFLTYFQNEAQLEKSRLLSDRFSAERPKGSFSTLEIQRTEQGDSAMYLCASSPTSGRNQETQYFGPGTRLLVL.

V and J are TRBV5-1 and TRBJ2-7, with TRBD2 matching over 8 bases. V gave up 7 bases and J gave up 2 bases; unmatched junction bases: 8. This CDR3 region has 14 residues. Germline lookup yields CDR1 SGHRS and CDR2 YFSETQ. The CDR3 bases are TGCGCCAGCCGAGCGGGAGTAATACCCTACGAGCAGTACTTC. Translating it yields CASRAGVIPYEQYF.

The gene calls are TRBV7-9 and TRBJ2-7, with TRBD1 matching 8 bases. The CDR3 has 16 residues. Germline V gene data show CDR1 as SEHNR and CDR2 as FQNEAQ (reference sequence). J lost 1 base, V lost 1 base, and 6 bases had no gene match. CDR3 nucleotide sequence: TGTGCCAGCAGCTTAGGGTCCACAGGGGGGTCCTACGAGCAGTACTTC. Amino acids: CASSLGSTGGSYEQYF.

This rearrangement joins TRBV28 to TRBJ1-4, with 12 nucleotides matching TRBD1. Germline CDR1 reads MDHEN; CDR2 reads SYDVKM. The V gene end was trimmed by 3 bases and the J gene end by 4 bases; junction bases not matched to a gene: 9. The CDR3 consists of 18 residues. CDR3 in amino acids: CASSLPPGQGANNEKLFF. DNA of the CDR3: TGTGCCAGCAGTTTGCCCCCGGGACAGGGGGCCAATAATGAAAAACTGTTTTTT. Full variable domain (outside the CDR3, taken from reference TRBV28 and TRBJ1-4): DVKVTQSSRYLVKRTGEKVFLECVQDMDHENMFWYRQDPGLGLRLIYFSYDVKMKEKGDIPEGYSVSREKKERFSLILESASTNQTSMYLCASSLPPGQGANNEKLFFGSGTQLSVL.

The chain combines TRBV5-1 with TRBJ2-1; 10 bases line up with TRBD1. With 3 bases clipped from V and 4 bases from J, the junction kept 4 bases outside the gene matches. Germline V CDR1 and CDR2: SGHRS, YFSETQ. The CDR3 sequence is 15 residues long. CDR3 sequence: CASSSPGQGYNEQFF. CDR3 sequence (DNA): TGCGCCAGCAGCTCGCCGGGACAGGGGTACAATGAGCAGTTCTTC.

This clone occurred a few times. The chain recombines TRBV5-4 with TRBJ1-2; maybe TRBD1 (5 bases). Germline-derived CDR1 and CDR2 are SGHNT and YYREEE (reference sequence). The V end lost 2 bases, the J end lost 0 bases, and 8 bases lay between the germline ends. This CDR3 has 14 residues. Written as DNA, the CDR3 is TGTGCCAGCAGCTTAGGGGCCGCTAACTATGGCTACACCTTC. It encodes CASSLGAANYGYTF.

The V and J genes are TRBV5-1 and TRBJ1-6; D may be TRBD1 (5 bases). This CDR3 has 14 residues. The V gene lost 4 bases and the J gene lost 7 bases, with 12 bases spanning the gap. The germline V gene encodes CDR1 SGHRS and CDR2 YFSETQ. The CDR3 bases are TGCGCCAGCAGCCCTGGGGGGAGAAATTCACCCCTCCACTTT. It encodes CASSPGGRNSPLHF.

The chain joins TRBV9 to TRBJ1-2; D unresolved. Germline V gives CDR1 SGDLS, CDR2 YYNGEE. Trimming left V 0 bases short and J 0 bases short, with 9 bases between. The CDR3 sequence is 15 residues long. CDR3 protein: CASSVVGLTNYGYTF. CDR3 bases: TGTGCCAGCAGCGTAGTTGGGCTGACTAACTATGGCTACACCTTC.

The chain carries TRBV6-5 and TRBJ1-1; D not resolved. This CDR3 is built from 11 residues. CDR1 is MNHEY, CDR2 SVGAGI, per germline. V lost 5 bases and J lost 6, with 7 bases in between. The chain's CDR3 is CASSRSSEAFF. The CDR3 bases are TGTGCCAGCAGTCGAAGCTCTGAAGCTTTCTTT.

The chain carries TRBV5-1 and TRBJ1-4; no clear D. Germline V gene lookup returns CDR1 SGHRS and CDR2 YFSETQ. The CDR3 length is 15 residues. V lost 5 bases and J lost 3, with 14 bases in between. The CDR3: CASSSTVGANEKLFF. Written as DNA, the CDR3 is TGCGCCAGCAGTTCCACGGTGGGAGCTAATGAAAAACTGTTTTTT.

This clone was detected only once. CDR3 nucleotide sequence: TGTGCCAGCAGATCGGGACAGGGGGGAAGCTATGGCTACACCTTC. This codes for CASRSGQGGSYGYTF. The V and J genes are TRBV5-8 and TRBJ1-2; TRBD1 aligns across 11 bases. CDR1 is SGHTS and CDR2 is YDEGEE in the germline V gene. This CDR3 has 15 amino acids. With 5 bases clipped from V and 4 bases from J, the junction kept 7 bases outside the gene matches.

This clone was observed a handful of times. J is TRBJ2-7 and V is TRBV28, with 10 bases aligning to TRBD1. The trim removed 3 bases at V and 4 bases at J, leaving 12 bases unmatched. This CDR3 is 17 amino acids long. Germline values: CDR1 MDHEN, CDR2 SYDVKM. DNA of the CDR3: TGTGCCAGCAGTTTCCCCCTACGACAGGGGGCGGGTTACGAGCAGTACTTC. It codes for CASSFPLRQGAGYEQYF.

V usage is TRBV11-3 and J usage is TRBJ1-1; TRBD1 might be the D (6 bases). The V and J ends lost 4 bases and 8 bases respectively, with 14 bases between them. The CDR3 loop spans 13 amino acids. Germline V gene lookup returns CDR1 SGHNT and CDR2 YENEEA. DNA of the CDR3: TGTGCCAGCAGCTCATACTTCGACAGGGAAGCTTTCTTT. Translation gives CASSSYFDREAFF.

The chain combines TRBV21-1 with TRBJ1-1. TRBV21-1 is a pseudogene segment. The CDR3 runs to 14 residues. CDR3: CASSRANGSTEAFF. The CDR3 bases are TGTGCCAGCAGCAGGGCAAATGGGAGCACTGAAGCTTTCTTT.

V is TRBV27 and J is TRBJ1-5; D remains ambiguous. Germline CDR1 reads MNHEY; CDR2 reads SMNVEV (reference sequence). The V and J ends lost 5 bases and 7 bases respectively, with 18 bases between them. This CDR3 has 15 amino acids. The CDR3 loop is CASSPRTSRRQPQHF. The CDR3 nucleotides are TGTGCCAGCAGTCCCCGGACCAGTCGGAGGCAGCCCCAGCATTTT.

The rearrangement uses TRBV19 and TRBJ2-1; the match to TRBD2 covers 7 bases. V dropped 0 bases and J dropped 9; count of bases not matched to a gene: 8. The CDR3 sequence is 15 residues long. The germline CDR1 and CDR2 sequences are LNHDA and SQIVND (reference sequence). The CDR3 loop is CASSIDSGRSIEQFF. CDR3 coding DNA: TGTGCCAGTAGTATAGATAGCGGGCGTTCAATTGAGCAGTTCTTC.